This T cell receptor beta chain comes out of a study of T cell changes during pregnancy in multiple sclerosis. The germline gives CDR1 SGHNT, CDR2 YYREEE (reference sequence). The CDR3 spans 12 residues. Points on this clone: A junction end diverges from the germline sequence, so it may reflect a read error.

The data were produced by immunoSEQ multiplex PCR, yet TCRdb's version contains in-frame clones alone and is incomplete. The table has around 97,000 clones, around nine tenths seen once. The chain uses TRBV5-4 and TRBJ2-7, with a tentative D call TRBD1 (5 bases). The sequencing here drew on peripheral blood, taken after pregnancy. This clonotype was obtained from a female donor with multiple sclerosis, enrolled in a pregnancy study. CDR3 coding DNA: TGTGCCAGCAGCCTCCCTAGGGGCGAGCCGTACTTC. Encoded protein: CASSLPRGEPYF.